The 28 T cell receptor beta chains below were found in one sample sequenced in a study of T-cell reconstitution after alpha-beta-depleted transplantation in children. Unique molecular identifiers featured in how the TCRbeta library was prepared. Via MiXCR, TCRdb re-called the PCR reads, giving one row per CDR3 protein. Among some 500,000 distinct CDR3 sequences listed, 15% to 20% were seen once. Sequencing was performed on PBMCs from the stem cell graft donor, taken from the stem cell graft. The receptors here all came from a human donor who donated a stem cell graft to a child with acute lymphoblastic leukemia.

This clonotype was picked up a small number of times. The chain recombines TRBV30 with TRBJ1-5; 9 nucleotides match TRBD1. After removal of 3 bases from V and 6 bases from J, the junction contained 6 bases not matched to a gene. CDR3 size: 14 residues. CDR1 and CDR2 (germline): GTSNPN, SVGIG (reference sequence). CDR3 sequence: CAWSAGTGPQPQHF. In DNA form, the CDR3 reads TGTGCCTGGAGCGCCGGGACAGGGCCTCAGCCCCAGCATTTT.

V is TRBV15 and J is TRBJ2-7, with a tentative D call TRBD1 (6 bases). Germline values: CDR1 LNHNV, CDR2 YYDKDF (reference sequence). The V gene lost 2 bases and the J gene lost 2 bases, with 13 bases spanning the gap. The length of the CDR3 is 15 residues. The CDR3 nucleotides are TGTGCCACCAGCAGAAAACAGGGATGGACCTACGAGCAGTACTTC. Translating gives CATSRKQGWTYEQYF.

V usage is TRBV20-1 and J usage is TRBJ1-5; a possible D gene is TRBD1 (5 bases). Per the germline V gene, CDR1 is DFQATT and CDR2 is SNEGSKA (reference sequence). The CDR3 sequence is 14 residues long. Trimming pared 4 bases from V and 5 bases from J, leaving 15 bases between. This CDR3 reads CSAMEGSGDQPQHF. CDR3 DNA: TGCAGTGCTATGGAGGGATCGGGGGATCAGCCCCAGCATTTT.

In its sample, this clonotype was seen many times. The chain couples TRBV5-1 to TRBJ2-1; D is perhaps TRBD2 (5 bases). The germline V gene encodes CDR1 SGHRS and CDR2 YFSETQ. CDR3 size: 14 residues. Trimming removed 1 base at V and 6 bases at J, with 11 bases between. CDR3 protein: CASSLRSLANEQFF. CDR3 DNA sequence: TGCGCCAGCAGCTTGCGCAGTCTAGCCAATGAGCAGTTCTTC.

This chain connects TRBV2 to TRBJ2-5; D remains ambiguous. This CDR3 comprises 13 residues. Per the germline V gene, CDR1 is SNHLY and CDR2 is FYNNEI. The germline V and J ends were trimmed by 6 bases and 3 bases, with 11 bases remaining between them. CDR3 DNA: TGTGCCAGCAGAAGCTATCAAGAAGAGACCCAGTACTTC. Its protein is CASRSYQEETQYF.

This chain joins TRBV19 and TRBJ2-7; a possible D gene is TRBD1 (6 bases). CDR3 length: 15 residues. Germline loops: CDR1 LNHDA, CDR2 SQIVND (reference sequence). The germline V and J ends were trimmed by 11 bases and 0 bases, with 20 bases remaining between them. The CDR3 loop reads CARSKQGFTSYEQYF. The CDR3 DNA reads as TGTGCCCGATCGAAACAGGGTTTTACCTCCTACGAGCAGTACTTC.

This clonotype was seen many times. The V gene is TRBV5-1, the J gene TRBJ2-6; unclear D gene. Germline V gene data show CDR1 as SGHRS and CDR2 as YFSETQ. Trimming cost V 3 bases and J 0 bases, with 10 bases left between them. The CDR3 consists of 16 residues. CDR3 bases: TGCGCCAGCAGCTCCCCCGTTAGCTCTGGGGCCAACGTCCTGACTTTC. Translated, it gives CASSSPVSSGANVLTF.

In DNA, the CDR3 is TGTGCCAGTAGTATGCAGGGGGCCACTGAAGCTTTCTTT. Its translation is CASSMQGATEAFF. The chain links TRBV19 to TRBJ1-1, with 8 bases aligning to TRBD1. Germline V gives CDR1 LNHDA, CDR2 SQIVND (reference sequence). The J segment lost 4 bases and the V segment lost 3 bases, leaving 1 base of the junction unmatched. The CDR3 is made up of 13 amino acids.

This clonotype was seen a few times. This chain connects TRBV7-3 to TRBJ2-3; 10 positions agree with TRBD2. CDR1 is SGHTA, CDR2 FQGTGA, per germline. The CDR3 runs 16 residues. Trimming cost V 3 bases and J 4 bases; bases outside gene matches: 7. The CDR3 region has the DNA TGTGCCAGCAGCTTCAATACAGCGGGAGGGTCAGATACGCAGTATTTT. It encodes CASSFNTAGGSDTQYF.

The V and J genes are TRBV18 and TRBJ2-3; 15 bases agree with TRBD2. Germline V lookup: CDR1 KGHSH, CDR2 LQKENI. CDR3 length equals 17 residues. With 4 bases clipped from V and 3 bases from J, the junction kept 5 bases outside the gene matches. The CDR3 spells CASSHPGLAGGTDTQYF. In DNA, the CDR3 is TGTGCCAGCTCACACCCGGGACTAGCGGGAGGAACAGATACGCAGTATTTT.

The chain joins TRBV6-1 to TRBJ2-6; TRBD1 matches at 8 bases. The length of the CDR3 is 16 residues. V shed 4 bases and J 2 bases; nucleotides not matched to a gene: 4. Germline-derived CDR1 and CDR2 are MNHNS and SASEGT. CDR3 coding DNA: TGTGCCAGCAGTGCACCGACAGGGGCTGGGGCCAACGTCCTGACTTTC. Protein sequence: CASSAPTGAGANVLTF.

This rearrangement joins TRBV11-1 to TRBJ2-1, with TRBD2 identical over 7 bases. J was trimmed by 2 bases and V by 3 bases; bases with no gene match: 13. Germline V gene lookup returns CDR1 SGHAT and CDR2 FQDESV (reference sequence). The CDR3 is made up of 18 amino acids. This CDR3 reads CASSFPFSGLRAYNEQFF. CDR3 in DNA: TGTGCCAGCAGCTTCCCCTTTAGCGGGCTTCGGGCCTACAATGAGCAGTTCTTC.

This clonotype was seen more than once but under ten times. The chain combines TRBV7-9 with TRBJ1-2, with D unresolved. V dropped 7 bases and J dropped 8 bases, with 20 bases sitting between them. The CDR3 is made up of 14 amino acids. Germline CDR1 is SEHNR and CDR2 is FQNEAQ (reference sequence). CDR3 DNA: TGTGCCAGCACTCCTAGTGGAGCCTCTGCCGGCTACACCTTC. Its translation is CASTPSGASAGYTF.

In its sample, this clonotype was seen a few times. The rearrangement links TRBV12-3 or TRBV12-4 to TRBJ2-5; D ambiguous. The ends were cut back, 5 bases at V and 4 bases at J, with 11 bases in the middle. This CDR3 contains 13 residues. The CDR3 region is CASSGDLAETQYF. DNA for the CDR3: TGTGCCAGCAGTGGTGATCTCGCAGAGACCCAGTACTTC.

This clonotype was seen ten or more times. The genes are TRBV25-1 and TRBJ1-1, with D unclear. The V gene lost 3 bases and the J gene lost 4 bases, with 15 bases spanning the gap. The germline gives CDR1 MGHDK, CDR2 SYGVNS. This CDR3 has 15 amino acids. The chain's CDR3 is CASSDPSSPSTEAFF. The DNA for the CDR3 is TGTGCCAGCAGTGACCCATCATCCCCCAGCACTGAAGCTTTCTTT.

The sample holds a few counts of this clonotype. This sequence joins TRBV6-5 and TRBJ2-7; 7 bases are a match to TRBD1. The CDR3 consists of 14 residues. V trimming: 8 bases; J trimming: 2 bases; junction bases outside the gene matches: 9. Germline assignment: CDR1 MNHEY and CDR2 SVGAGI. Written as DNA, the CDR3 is TGTGCCAGCGTCTATTCGACAGGGCCCTACGAGCAGTACTTC. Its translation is CASVYSTGPYEQYF.

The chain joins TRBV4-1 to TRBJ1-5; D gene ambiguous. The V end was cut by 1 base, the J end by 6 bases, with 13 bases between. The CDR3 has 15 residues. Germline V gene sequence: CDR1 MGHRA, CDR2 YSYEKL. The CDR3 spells CASSQVARGVQPQHF. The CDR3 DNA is TGCGCCAGCAGCCAAGTGGCCCGGGGTGTTCAGCCCCAGCATTTT.

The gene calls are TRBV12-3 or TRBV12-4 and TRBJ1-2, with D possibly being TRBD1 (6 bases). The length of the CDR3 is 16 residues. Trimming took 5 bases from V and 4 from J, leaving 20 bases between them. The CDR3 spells CASSPPSAGGGYGYTF. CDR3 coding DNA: TGTGCCAGCAGTCCACCGAGCGCGGGAGGGGGCTATGGCTACACCTTC.

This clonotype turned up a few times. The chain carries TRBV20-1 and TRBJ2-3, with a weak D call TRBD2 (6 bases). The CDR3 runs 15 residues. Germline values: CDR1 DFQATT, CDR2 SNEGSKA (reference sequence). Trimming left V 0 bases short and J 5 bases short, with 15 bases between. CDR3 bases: TGCAGTGCTAGAGATCCACTAGCTAGGGGAGATACGCAGTATTTT. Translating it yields CSARDPLARGDTQYF.

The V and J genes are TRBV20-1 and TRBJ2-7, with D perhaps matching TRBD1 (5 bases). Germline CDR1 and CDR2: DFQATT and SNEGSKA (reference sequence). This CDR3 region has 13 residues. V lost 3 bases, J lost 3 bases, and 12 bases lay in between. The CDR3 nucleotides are TGCAGTGCTAGTCCCGACAGACTCTACGAGCAGTACTTC. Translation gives CSASPDRLYEQYF.

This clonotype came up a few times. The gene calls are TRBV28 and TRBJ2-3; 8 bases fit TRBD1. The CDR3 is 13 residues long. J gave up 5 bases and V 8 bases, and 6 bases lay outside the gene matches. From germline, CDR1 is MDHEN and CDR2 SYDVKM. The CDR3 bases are TGTGCCAGCGGCTCAGGGGGCGAAGATACGCAGTATTTT. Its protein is CASGSGGEDTQYF. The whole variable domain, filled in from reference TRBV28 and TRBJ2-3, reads DVKVTQSSRYLVKRTGEKVFLECVQDMDHENMFWYRQDPGLGLRLIYFSYDVKMKEKGDIPEGYSVSREKKERFSLILESASTNQTSMYLCASGSGGEDTQYFGPGTRLTVL.

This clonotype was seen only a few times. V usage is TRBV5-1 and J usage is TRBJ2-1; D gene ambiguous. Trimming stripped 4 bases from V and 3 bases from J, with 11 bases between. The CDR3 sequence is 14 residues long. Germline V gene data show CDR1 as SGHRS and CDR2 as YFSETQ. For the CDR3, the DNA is TGCGCCAGCAGCATATACCCGGGCTACAATGAGCAGTTCTTC. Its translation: CASSIYPGYNEQFF.

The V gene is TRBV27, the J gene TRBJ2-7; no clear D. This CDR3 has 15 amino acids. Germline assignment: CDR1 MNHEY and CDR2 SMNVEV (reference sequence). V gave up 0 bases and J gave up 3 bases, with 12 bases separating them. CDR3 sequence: CASSLSPPAVYEQYF. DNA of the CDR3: TGTGCCAGCAGTTTATCCCCCCCGGCTGTCTACGAGCAGTACTTC.

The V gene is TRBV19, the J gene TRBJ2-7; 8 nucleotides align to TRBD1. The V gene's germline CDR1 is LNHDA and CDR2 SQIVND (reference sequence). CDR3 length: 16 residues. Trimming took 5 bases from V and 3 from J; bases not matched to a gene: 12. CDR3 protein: CASSSPGTGIHYEQYF. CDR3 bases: TGTGCCAGTAGTTCCCCCGGGACAGGTATTCACTACGAGCAGTACTTC.

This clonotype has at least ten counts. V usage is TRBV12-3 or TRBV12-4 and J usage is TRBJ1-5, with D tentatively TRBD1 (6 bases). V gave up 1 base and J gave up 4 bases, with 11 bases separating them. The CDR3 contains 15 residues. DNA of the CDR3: TGTGCCAGCAGTTTAGGGGGTACAGGGAATCAGCCCCAGCATTTT. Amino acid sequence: CASSLGGTGNQPQHF.

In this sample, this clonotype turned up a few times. The CDR3 coding sequence is TGTGCCTGGAGCCTCTTTTTCTCGGGACTAGCGGGAAAAGATACGCAGTATTTT. The encoded protein is CAWSLFFSGLAGKDTQYF. The rearrangement joins TRBV30 to TRBJ2-3, with 13 bases lining up with TRBD2. J gave up 5 bases and V 3 bases, and 14 bases lay outside the gene matches. Germline CDR1 GTSNPN, CDR2 SVGIG (reference sequence). This CDR3 contains 18 residues. The whole variable domain, filled in from reference TRBV30 and TRBJ2-3, reads SQTIHQWPATLVQPVGSPLSLECTVEGTSNPNLYWYRQAAGRGLQLLFYSVGIGQISSEVPQNLSASRPQDRQFILSSKKLLLSDSGFYLCAWSLFFSGLAGKDTQYFGPGTRLTVL.

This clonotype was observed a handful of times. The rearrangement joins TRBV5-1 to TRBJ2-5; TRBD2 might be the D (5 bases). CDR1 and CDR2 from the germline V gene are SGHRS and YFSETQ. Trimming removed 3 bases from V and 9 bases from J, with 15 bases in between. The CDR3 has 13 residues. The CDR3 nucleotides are TGCGCCAGCAGCTCGGACCTTAACGGGGCCCAGTACTTC. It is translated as CASSSDLNGAQYF.

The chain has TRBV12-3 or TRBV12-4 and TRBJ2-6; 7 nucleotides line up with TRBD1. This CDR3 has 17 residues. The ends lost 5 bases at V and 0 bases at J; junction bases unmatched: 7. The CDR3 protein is CASSPRQGVSGANVLTF. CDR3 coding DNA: TGTGCCAGCAGTCCCCGACAGGGAGTCTCTGGGGCCAACGTCCTGACTTTC.